The 21 T cell receptor beta chains given below trace back to one sample, sequenced in a study of control samples from healthy donors and cancer patients. Sequencing used immunoSEQ multiplex PCR; TCRdb keeps in-frame clones, though not all of them. The sample lists some 120,000 clones; about 91% were seen once. Sequences were obtained from blood. These receptors were collected from a man between 18 and 35 years old in good health.

The V call is TRBV6-6, the J call TRBJ1-4; D unresolved. Germline CDR1 and CDR2: MNHNY and SVGAGI (reference sequence). The CDR3 is 15 residues long. V was clipped by 2 bases and J by 6 bases, with 13 bases between them. In nucleotides, the CDR3 is TGTGCCAGCAGTTACCCGCGGTGGAACTATGAAAAACTGTTTTTT. This translates into CASSYPRWNYEKLFF.

The chain couples TRBV6-5 to TRBJ2-3; no firm D call. The CDR3 length is 14 residues. Germline V gene lookup returns CDR1 MNHEY and CDR2 SVGAGI. Trimming took 6 bases from V and 4 from J, leaving 14 bases between them. The CDR3 loop is CASSASQTPDTQYF. CDR3 DNA: TGTGCCAGCAGCGCCTCCCAGACTCCAGATACGCAGTATTTT.

In nucleotides, the CDR3 is TGTGCCAGCAGTGACCAAAAGGAGGTCCCCTATCAGCCCCAGCATTTT. Amino acids: CASSDQKEVPYQPQHF. The chain recombines TRBV6-4 with TRBJ1-5; no reliable D call. The V gene's germline CDR1 is MRHNA and CDR2 SNTAGT. The CDR3 spans 16 residues. The germline V and J ends were trimmed by 2 bases and 5 bases, with 16 bases remaining between them.

This rearrangement joins TRBV5-1 to TRBJ2-2; D gene ambiguous. The germline V gene encodes CDR1 SGHRS and CDR2 YFSETQ. V was cut by 1 base and J by 7 bases, with 17 bases left in between. This CDR3 comprises 16 residues. The CDR3 spells CASSLLGPSLGGELFF. CDR3 nucleotides: TGCGCCAGCAGCTTGTTAGGACCTTCGCTGGGCGGGGAGCTGTTTTTT.

The chain uses TRBV3-1 (or the pseudogene TRBV3-2) and TRBJ1-2; 11 bases map to TRBD1. The V and J ends lost 3 bases and 4 bases, in that order; junction bases with no gene match: 4. This CDR3 contains 15 residues. Germline CDR1 and CDR2: LGHDT and YNNKEL (reference sequence). The DNA of the CDR3 is TGTGCCAGCAGCCACGGACAGGGGGCTTTCTATGGCTACACCTTC. This sequence encodes CASSHGQGAFYGYTF.

The chain employs TRBV2 and TRBJ2-7; D may be TRBD1 or TRBD2 (5 bases each). The CDR3 is made up of 13 amino acids. The germline V gene has CDR1 SNHLY and CDR2 FYNNEI. V lost 9 bases and J 3 bases, leaving 15 bases between the germline ends. Written as DNA, the CDR3 is TGTGCCAGTTTGGGGGTATTCCACTACGAGCAGTACTTC. This codes for CASLGVFHYEQYF.

The V and J genes are TRBV11-2 and TRBJ2-7, with 7 nucleotides matching TRBD1. V lost 4 bases to trimming and J lost 3 bases; unmatched junction nucleotides: 6. This CDR3 has 14 amino acids. The germline CDR1 and CDR2 sequences are SGHAT and FQNNGV. CDR3 in amino acids: CASSSDRALYEQYF. The CDR3 region has the DNA TGTGCCAGCAGCTCTGACAGGGCTCTCTACGAGCAGTACTTC.

V and J are TRBV19 and TRBJ2-2; 12 nucleotides match TRBD1. There are 18 residues in the CDR3. V lost 5 bases and J lost 0; bases outside the gene matches: 7. Germline V lookup: CDR1 LNHDA, CDR2 SQIVND (reference sequence). The CDR3 here is CASSPGQGALTNTGELFF. The CDR3 DNA sequence: TGTGCCAGTAGTCCGGGACAGGGGGCCTTAACGAACACCGGGGAGCTGTTTTTT.

The chain is built from TRBV12-2 and TRBJ2-5; the table gives TRBD1 as D, unverified against the DNA. TRBV12-2 is listed as a pseudogene. The CDR3 has 16 amino acids. For the CDR3, the DNA is TGTGCAAGTCGCTTAGCTACGGCAGGGGGCAGCGAGACCCAGTACTTC. The encoded protein is CASRLATAGGSETQYF.

The V call is TRBV6-5, the J call TRBJ1-1; perhaps TRBD1 as D (5 bases). This CDR3 has 12 residues. Germline CDR1 MNHEY, CDR2 SVGAGI. Trimming took 8 bases from V and 6 from J, leaving 13 bases between them. The CDR3 DNA follows: TGTGCCAGCGAATGGGGAGGGGCTGAAGCTTTCTTT. This encodes CASEWGGAEAFF.

The chain links TRBV13 to TRBJ1-1, with D uncertain. Germline CDR1 and CDR2: PRHDT and FYEKMQ (reference sequence). V dropped 2 bases and J dropped 1 base, with 5 bases sitting between them. The CDR3 runs to 13 residues. The CDR3 region is CASSLMQNTEAFF. The CDR3 coding sequence is TGTGCCAGCAGCTTAATGCAGAACACTGAAGCTTTCTTT.

The CDR3 bases are TGTGCCAGCAGCTTATTTTCAGGGTTTGGCTACACCTTC. Protein product: CASSLFSGFGYTF. The chain carries TRBV7-9 and TRBJ1-2, with D tentatively TRBD1 (5 bases). V was trimmed by 2 bases and J by 7 bases, leaving 11 bases between them. Germline loops: CDR1 SEHNR, CDR2 FQNEAQ (reference sequence). This CDR3 comprises 13 residues.

The V gene is TRBV12-5, the J gene TRBJ1-2; D is unresolved. Germline CDR1 LGHNT, CDR2 FRNRAP. The ends were cut back, 5 bases at V and 4 bases at J, with 11 bases in the middle. The CDR3 length is 13 residues. CDR3 nucleotides: TGTGCTAGTGGTGCCCCTGGGGTCTATGGCTACACCTTC. Translated, it gives CASGAPGVYGYTF.

The rearrangement uses TRBV5-6 and TRBJ1-1; no clear D. The V gene lost 0 bases and the J gene lost 3 bases, with 3 bases spanning the gap. The CDR3 extends over 12 amino acids. Germline CDR1 and CDR2: SGHDT and YYEEEE. For the CDR3, the DNA is TGTGCCAGCAGCTTGGCAGACACTGAAGCTTTCTTT. Its translation: CASSLADTEAFF.

This sequence joins TRBV7-9 and TRBJ1-1, with TRBD1 matching 7 bases. The CDR3 extends over 14 amino acids. Germline V gene data show CDR1 as SEHNR and CDR2 as FQNEAQ (reference sequence). V shed 5 bases and J 3 bases; nucleotides not matched to a gene: 6. The CDR3 DNA reads as TGTGCCAGCAGCGACAGGGCCGGGTACACTGAAGCTTTCTTT. It is translated as CASSDRAGYTEAFF.

As to this clone: Mismatch with germline at one junction end may stem from a read error. The chain links TRBV3-1 (or the pseudogene TRBV3-2) to TRBJ1-2, with a tentative D call TRBD1 (6 bases). The CDR3 has 14 residues. CDR1 is LGHDT, CDR2 YNNKEL, per germline (reference sequence). The CDR3 here is CASSPPIGGHGYTF. The CDR3, as DNA: TGTGCCAGCAGCCCTCCGATTGGGGGCCATGGCTATACCTTC.

The rearrangement joins TRBV9 to TRBJ1-2; tentatively, D is TRBD1 (6 bases). V lost 7 bases to trimming and J lost 8 bases, with 12 bases between them. The germline CDR1 and CDR2 sequences are SGDLS and YYNGEE. This CDR3 contains 11 residues. Here the CDR3 DNA reads TGTGCCAGCTTCTCAGGGGAAGGCTACACCTTC. It is translated as CASFSGEGYTF.

The chain links TRBV4-2 to TRBJ1-1; D gene unclear. Germline loops: CDR1 LGHNA, CDR2 YNFKEQ. The CDR3 sequence is 14 residues long. Trimming left V 0 bases short and J 1 base short, with 6 bases between. DNA for the CDR3: TGTGCCAGCAGCCAAGACACGAGGAACACTGAAGCTTTCTTT. Translating it yields CASSQDTRNTEAFF.

For the CDR3, the DNA is TGTGCCAGCAGCCGAGGACCCACTAGCGCTGGAAACACCATATATTTT. This gives the protein CASSRGPTSAGNTIYF. The chain employs TRBV3-1 (or the pseudogene TRBV3-2) and TRBJ1-3; no definite D call. CDR1 LGHDT and CDR2 YNNKEL come from the germline V gene (reference sequence). The ends were cut back, 4 bases at V and 2 bases at J, with 15 bases in the middle. CDR3 size: 16 residues.

The V call is TRBV10-3, the J call TRBJ1-1; D not certain. The V end was cut by 2 bases, the J end by 1 base, with 11 bases between. This CDR3 region has 15 residues. Germline V gene sequence: CDR1 ENHRY, CDR2 SYGVKD. CDR3 in DNA: TGTGCCATCAGTGAGACCGGCAGGTGGAACACTGAAGCTTTCTTT. Translated, it gives CAISETGRWNTEAFF.

The chain combines TRBV7-6 with TRBJ1-3; tentatively, D is TRBD1 (6 bases). The germline gives CDR1 SGHVS, CDR2 FNYEAQ. The CDR3 covers 16 residues. V lost 0 bases and J 4 bases, leaving 13 bases between the germline ends. The CDR3 reads CASSLALPGQGNTIYF. The CDR3 bases are TGTGCCAGCAGCTTAGCCCTACCGGGACAAGGAAACACCATATATTTT. Variable domain in full (rest from reference TRBV7-6 and TRBJ1-3): GAGVSQSPRYKVTKRGQDVALRCDPISGHVSLYWYRQALGQGPEFLTYFNYEAQQDKSGLPNDRFSAERPEGSISTLTIQRTEQRDSAMYRCASSLALPGQGNTIYFGEGSWLTVV.